This T cell receptor beta chain came from a study of blood T cells in healthy people across ages. Study-level results: In the absence of known donor CMV status, changes in expanded clonotypes were possibly confounded.

Peripheral blood from each donor was collected in a volume of 8 to 10 milliliters. The germline V gene encodes CDR1 MNHEY and CDR2 SMNVEV (reference sequence). This CDR3 is 15 amino acids long. V lost 8 bases to trimming and J lost 4 bases, with 20 bases between them. Combining a sample-barcoded 5' primer with a J-beta primer mix, a second PCR ran for roughly 7 to 12 cycles. Every molecule of cDNA carried a tag from a template-switch adaptor with 12 random nucleotides. In TCRdb, the 5' RACE reads were re-called with MiXCR into one record per CDR3 protein. Among 850,000 to 1,000,000 distinct CDR3 sequences listed, around 49% were seen once. In its sample, this clonotype was seen once. Its antigen remains unidentified.

This TCR was sampled from a man aged 30 to 39 in good health. V gene TRBV27 combines with J gene TRBJ1-2; D call uncertain. Sequencing was carried out using blood. The DNA of the CDR3 is TGTGCCAGCTCGACTTCGGGAGGGCAAATCTATGGCTACACCTTC. Encoded protein: CASSTSGGQIYGYTF.